This T cell receptor (beta chain) was documented in a study of identifying expanded T cells in peripheral blood. Measured with immunoSEQ multiplex PCR; TCRdb has only the in-frame clones, and not every one. The sample holds about 91,000 clones; 85% to 90% are singletons and the top ten take around 4%. This CDR3 has 16 residues. V shed 0 bases, J shed 5 bases, and the junction held 6 bases outside the gene matches. Germline CDR1 and CDR2: SGHRS and YFSETQ. This chain joins TRBV5-1 and TRBJ2-7; TRBD2 aligns across 12 bases. This TCR was recovered from a person aged 18 to 75 in good health. Sequences were obtained from blood. CDR3 in DNA: TGCGCCAGCAGCTTGGTGGCTAGCGGGGGGGCTAACGAGCAGTACTTC. Amino acids: CASSLVASGGANEQYF.